The 30 T cell receptor beta chains below were found in one sample sequenced in a study of T cell repertoires in cytomegalovirus infection. Their recognized antigens are unknown. TCRdb processed the reads anew with MiXCR; each CDR3 protein has one entry. The sample has about 700,000 distinct CDR3 sequences; roughly 30% are singletons. The specimen was cultured PBMCs, collected from culture after CMV antigen stimulation. These receptors originate from a human donor in good health (CMV status not recorded). Some clones in this sample may be carry-over from other donors' samples.

This clonotype was seen a handful of times. The chain joins TRBV7-6 to TRBJ2-7; D unclear. Germline V gives CDR1 SGHVS, CDR2 FNYEAQ. V gave up 2 bases and J gave up 6 bases, with 8 bases separating them. The CDR3 is made up of 12 amino acids. This chain's CDR3 is CASSLLSTEQYF. The CDR3 nucleotides read TGTGCCAGCAGCTTACTGAGCACCGAGCAGTACTTC.

This clonotype was detected only a few times. The genes are TRBV29-1 and TRBJ1-3, with 7 bases identical to TRBD1. The ends lost 6 bases at V and 0 bases at J; junction bases unmatched: 5. The CDR3 length is 14 residues. CDR1 and CDR2 from the germline V gene are SQVTM and ANQGSEA. DNA of the CDR3: TGCAGCGTCACCGGGACAGACTCTGGAAACACCATATATTTT. Its translation: CSVTGTDSGNTIYF.

This clonotype was recorded only once. The chain couples TRBV7-2 to TRBJ2-7, with 13 bases that match TRBD2. The CDR3 sequence is 15 residues long. Unmatched junction bases numbered 10, after V lost 8 bases and J lost 6 bases. The germline gives CDR1 SGHTA, CDR2 FQGNSA. CDR3 sequence reads: CASCQGLAGVSEQYF. DNA of the CDR3: TGTGCCAGCTGCCAAGGACTAGCGGGAGTCTCCGAGCAGTACTTC.

CDR3 nucleotides: TGTGCCAGCAGTGTAGGGATAACCTACAGCAATGAGCAGTTCTTC. As protein: CASSVGITYSNEQFF. The chain uses TRBV2 and TRBJ2-1; D is unclear. V dropped 4 bases and J dropped 6 bases, with 16 bases sitting between them. Germline assignment: CDR1 SNHLY and CDR2 FYNNEI. This CDR3 region has 15 residues.

The chain employs TRBV11-2 and TRBJ2-7, with D maybe TRBD1 (6 bases). Trimming stripped 5 bases from V and 4 bases from J, with 21 bases between. From germline, CDR1 is SGHAT and CDR2 FQNNGV. The CDR3 spans 16 residues. The CDR3 region is CASSDLRTDLWYEQYF. The CDR3 coding sequence is TGTGCCAGCAGCGACCTTCGGACAGACCTCTGGTACGAGCAGTACTTC. The variable domain in full, completed from reference TRBV11-2 and TRBJ2-7, reads EAGVAQSPRYKIIEKRQSVAFWCNPISGHATLYWYQQILGQGPKLLIQFQNNGVVDDSQLPKDRFSAERLKGVDSTLKIQPAKLEDSAVYLCASSDLRTDLWYEQYFGPGTRLTVT.

The V call is TRBV5-6, the J call TRBJ2-3; D might be TRBD1 or TRBD2, each matching 6 bases. CDR3 length: 12 residues. Deletions cut 1 base from V and 14 bases from J, with 14 bases between. CDR1 SGHDT and CDR2 YYEEEE come from the germline V gene. The CDR3 nucleotides read TGTGCCAGCAGCTTGCGGGGGCTAGGGTGGTATTTT. It yields the protein CASSLRGLGWYF. The full variable domain, completed using reference TRBV5-6 and TRBJ2-3, is DAGVTQSPTHLIKTRGQQVTLRCSPKSGHDTVSWYQQALGQGPQFIFQYYEEEERQRGNFPDRFSGHQFPNYSSELNVNALLLGDSALYLCASSLRGLGWYFGPGTRLTVL.

A few counts support this clonotype. This CDR3 reads CASSGGTGNYEQYF. Written as DNA, the CDR3 is TGTGCCAGCAGCGGAGGGACAGGGAACTACGAGCAGTACTTC. The V gene is TRBV7-9, the J gene TRBJ2-7; 9 bases map to TRBD1. The length of the CDR3 is 14 residues. Trimming removed 5 bases from V and 3 bases from J; junction bases left unmatched: 5. Looked up from germline, CDR1 is SEHNR and CDR2 is FQNEAQ (reference sequence).

Only a few counts were recorded for this clonotype. V usage is TRBV19 and J usage is TRBJ2-2, with D tentatively TRBD2 (6 bases). The CDR3 is made up of 16 amino acids. Looked up from germline, CDR1 is LNHDA and CDR2 is SQIVND (reference sequence). V was trimmed by 6 bases and J by 0 bases, leaving 14 bases between them. The chain's CDR3 is CASRSGETTNTGELFF. CDR3 nucleotide sequence: TGTGCCAGTAGATCGGGGGAGACTACGAACACCGGGGAGCTGTTTTTT.

This clonotype was found a few times. The chain is built from TRBV7-8 and TRBJ2-5; D is uncertain. The V gene lost 4 bases and the J gene lost 5 bases, with 17 bases spanning the gap. Per germline, CDR1 SGHVS and CDR2 FQNEAQ. This CDR3 is 15 amino acids long. The CDR3 loop reads CASSSPALGQETQYF. CDR3 nucleotide sequence: TGTGCCAGCAGCTCACCCGCGCTGGGCCAGGAGACCCAGTACTTC.

This clonotype was counted between two and nine times. J is TRBJ2-7 and V is TRBV7-2; TRBD1 matches at 7 bases. The CDR3 has 15 amino acids. The V segment lost 5 bases and the J segment 0 bases; nucleotides outside the gene matches: 7. Germline CDR1 and CDR2: SGHTA and FQGNSA. This CDR3 is CASSPRDRSSYEQYF. The CDR3 coding sequence is TGTGCCAGCAGCCCAAGGGACAGAAGCTCCTACGAGCAGTACTTC.

This chain links TRBV20-1 with TRBJ1-5; D is possibly TRBD1 (5 bases). In germline, CDR1 is DFQATT, CDR2 SNEGSKA (reference sequence). This CDR3 is built from 13 residues. V shed 4 bases and J shed 5 bases, with 12 bases lying between them. CDR3 in amino acids: CSAIGTGDQPQHF. The CDR3 nucleotides read TGCAGTGCTATTGGGACGGGGGATCAGCCCCAGCATTTT.

This rearrangement joins TRBV12-3 or TRBV12-4 to TRBJ2-3; unclear D gene. The CDR3 consists of 13 residues. Trimming left V 5 bases short and J 4 bases short, with 10 bases between. This CDR3 is CASSLAPPDTQYF. Written as DNA, the CDR3 is TGTGCCAGCAGTCTCGCCCCCCCAGATACGCAGTATTTT.

V gene TRBV20-1 combines with J gene TRBJ2-1; D is uncertain. Trimming removed 1 base at V and 4 bases at J, with 8 bases between. Per the germline V gene, CDR1 is DFQATT and CDR2 is SNEGSKA (reference sequence). The CDR3 extends over 13 amino acids. The CDR3 here is CSARGAVYNEQFF. Here the CDR3 DNA reads TGCAGTGCTAGAGGCGCAGTATACAATGAGCAGTTCTTC.

V gene TRBV15 combines with J gene TRBJ2-3; possibly TRBD2 for D (6 bases). Trimming stripped 0 bases from V and 2 bases from J, with 12 bases between. Germline V CDR1 and CDR2: LNHNV, YYDKDF (reference sequence). The CDR3 is 16 residues long. Written as DNA, the CDR3 is TGTGCCACCAGCAGAGAGCCGGGACTGATCACAGATACGCAGTATTTT. Translation: CATSREPGLITDTQYF. Variable domain in full (rest from reference TRBV15 and TRBJ2-3): DAMVIQNPRYQVTQFGKPVTLSCSQTLNHNVMYWYQQKSSQAPKLLFHYYDKDFNNEADTPDNFQSRRPNTSFCFLDIRSPGLGDTAMYLCATSREPGLITDTQYFGPGTRLTVL.

The chain is built from TRBV7-2 and TRBJ1-3; D unclear. Trimming stripped 5 bases from V and 0 bases from J, with 5 bases between. CDR3 length: 13 residues. The germline gives CDR1 SGHTA, CDR2 FQGNSA. The CDR3: CASSTYSGNTIYF. In DNA, the CDR3 is TGTGCCAGCAGCACGTACTCTGGAAACACCATATATTTT.

This chain uses TRBV7-4 with TRBJ1-1, with a weak D call TRBD1 (6 bases). V was cut by 3 bases and J by 11 bases, with 13 bases left in between. This CDR3 contains 12 residues. In germline, CDR1 is SGHVT, CDR2 SQSDAQ. The CDR3 region is CASSLAGGYAFF. In nucleotides, the CDR3 is TGTGCCAGCAGCTTGGCGGGGGGCTACGCTTTCTTT.

CDR3 sequence (DNA): TGTGCCAGCAGCCCGGGATGGGCTAGCGGGAGAGGTAATGAGCAGTTCTTC. Protein sequence: CASSPGWASGRGNEQFF. This chain uses TRBV5-6 with TRBJ2-1; TRBD2 matches at 10 bases. V lost 4 bases and J lost 7; bases outside the gene matches: 14. CDR1 is SGHDT, CDR2 YYEEEE, per germline. This CDR3 spans 17 amino acids. Filled out from reference TRBV5-6 and TRBJ2-1, the complete variable domain reads DAGVTQSPTHLIKTRGQQVTLRCSPKSGHDTVSWYQQALGQGPQFIFQYYEEEERQRGNFPDRFSGHQFPNYSSELNVNALLLGDSALYLCASSPGWASGRGNEQFFGPGTRLTVL.

The V gene is TRBV19, the J gene TRBJ1-6, with no clear D. Germline CDR1 and CDR2: LNHDA and SQIVND (reference sequence). The CDR3 totals 13 residues. Trimming took off 1 base at V and 9 bases at J, with 7 bases between the two ends. The CDR3 bases are TGTGCCAGTAGTATAGGTGGTGCTTCACCCCTCCACTTT. Protein: CASSIGGASPLHF.

V gene TRBV18 combines with J gene TRBJ2-5, with 13 bases aligning to TRBD2. This CDR3 has 17 residues. Germline CDR1 reads KGHSH; CDR2 reads LQKENI. V was clipped by 3 bases and J by 0 bases; unmatched bases: 4. DNA for the CDR3: TGTGCCAGCTCACCCGGGACTAGCGGGGTCCACCAAGAGACCCAGTACTTC. Amino acid sequence: CASSPGTSGVHQETQYF.

The chain uses TRBV20-1 and TRBJ2-3, with 7 bases aligning to TRBD1. This CDR3 has 15 amino acids. The J segment lost 6 bases and the V segment lost 6 bases, leaving 15 bases of the junction unmatched. Germline loops: CDR1 DFQATT, CDR2 SNEGSKA (reference sequence). The DNA for the CDR3 is TGCAGTGCAATGACAGGGACGGCTAGTAGTGATACGCAGTATTTT. It codes for CSAMTGTASSDTQYF.

The chain employs TRBV18 and TRBJ2-3; D unclear. The V gene's germline CDR1 is KGHSH and CDR2 LQKENI. With 3 bases removed from V and 6 bases from J, the gap between germline ends came to 13 bases. The CDR3 has 14 amino acids. The CDR3 here is CASSPSLVGDTQYF. The CDR3 bases are TGTGCCAGCTCACCTTCTCTAGTTGGCGATACGCAGTATTTT.

There are a few counts of this clonotype. The V call is TRBV9, the J call TRBJ1-1, with D uncertain. CDR3 length: 14 residues. Germline CDR1 SGDLS, CDR2 YYNGEE. V lost 3 bases and J 5 bases, leaving 14 bases between the germline ends. The CDR3 DNA reads as TGTGCCAGCAGCGGGAGAGGCGGAGGAACTGAAGCTTTCTTT. This encodes CASSGRGGGTEAFF.

The chain combines TRBV7-6 with TRBJ2-7, with 10 bases aligning to TRBD2. Germline V gene lookup returns CDR1 SGHVS and CDR2 FNYEAQ. The CDR3 is 15 residues long. V lost 5 bases, J lost 2 bases, and 6 bases stayed unmatched. The CDR3 sequence: CASSPETSGPYEQYF. CDR3 nucleotides: TGTGCCAGCAGCCCGGAGACTAGCGGGCCCTACGAGCAGTACTTC. Variable domain in full (rest from reference TRBV7-6 and TRBJ2-7): GAGVSQSPRYKVTKRGQDVALRCDPISGHVSLYWYRQALGQGPEFLTYFNYEAQQDKSGLPNDRFSAERPEGSISTLTIQRTEQRDSAMYRCASSPETSGPYEQYFGPGTRLTVT.

This clonotype has ten or more counts. CDR3 DNA sequence: TGTGCCAGCAGCTCCCGCCGCAATGAGCAGTTCTTC. Translated, it gives CASSSRRNEQFF. The chain combines TRBV7-8 with TRBJ2-1; D is ambiguous. Germline lookup yields CDR1 SGHVS and CDR2 FQNEAQ. The CDR3 has 12 amino acids. V gave up 4 bases and J gave up 6 bases, with 7 bases separating them.

This clonotype was seen a few times. Relative to the germline gene, one junction end is altered; a read error may explain this. The V gene is TRBV7-6, the J gene TRBJ1-1; a possible D gene is TRBD1 (6 bases). Germline CDR1 and CDR2: SGHVS and FNYEAQ. The CDR3 has 13 residues. CDR3 nucleotides: TGTGCCAGCACCCTAAGCCGGGACACCGAAGCTTTCTTT. Protein product: CASTLSRDTEAFF.

This clonotype was found many times. The chain employs TRBV7-2 and TRBJ2-5, with TRBD2 identical over 9 bases. CDR1 and CDR2 (germline): SGHTA, FQGNSA. The ends lost 3 bases at V and 0 bases at J; junction bases unmatched: 2. The CDR3 totals 15 residues. The CDR3 DNA reads as TGTGCCAGCAGCTTTAGCGGGGGAAACCAAGAGACCCAGTACTTC. Protein: CASSFSGGNQETQYF.

The J gene is TRBJ1-6, the V gene TRBV5-6, with 7 bases matching TRBD1. The CDR3 runs to 15 residues. Looked up from germline, CDR1 is SGHDT and CDR2 is YYEEEE. V lost 0 bases, J lost 9 bases, and 6 bases stayed unmatched. The CDR3 nucleotides are TGTGCCAGCAGCTTGGGAGACAGGGAACTTTCACCCCTCCACTTT. Translated, it gives CASSLGDRELSPLHF.

The chain links TRBV15 to TRBJ2-7; D unclear. With 0 bases removed from V and 5 bases from J, the gap between germline ends came to 8 bases. The CDR3 has 13 residues. Germline lookup yields CDR1 LNHNV and CDR2 YYDKDF (reference sequence). Here the CDR3 reads CATSREWGHEQYF. The CDR3 coding sequence is TGTGCCACCAGCAGAGAGTGGGGTCACGAGCAGTACTTC.

The chain combines TRBV6-1 with TRBJ2-7; 7 nucleotides line up with TRBD1. The V gene end was trimmed by 6 bases and the J gene end by 4 bases; junction bases not matched to a gene: 12. Germline CDR1 and CDR2: MNHNS and SASEGT. The CDR3 contains 15 residues. The CDR3 here is CASRGLGRGKYEQYF. As DNA, the CDR3 is TGTGCCAGCAGAGGCTTAGGCAGGGGGAAGTACGAGCAGTACTTC.

V gene TRBV7-2 combines with J gene TRBJ1-4; possibly TRBD1 for D (6 bases). The germline V and J ends were trimmed by 2 bases and 5 bases, with 12 bases remaining between them. CDR1 is SGHTA, CDR2 FQGNSA, per germline. The CDR3 covers 15 residues. CDR3 loop: CASSLLGQENEKLFF. DNA of the CDR3: TGTGCCAGCAGCTTATTGGGACAAGAGAATGAAAAACTGTTTTTT.